One sample yielded the 5 T cell receptor beta chains listed below, sequenced in a study of CD8 T cells in ankylosing spondylitis. Study-wide points: Apparently characteristic of ankylosing spondylitis blood was a TCR beta motif (eight highly homologous variants).

MiXCR, applied by TCRdb to the 5' RACE reads, yields one record per CDR3 protein. The sample has over 400,000 distinct CDR3 sequences; more than 25% are singletons. These receptors have no identified antigens. The sequencing input was blood, either unsorted or a sorted T cell fraction (not recorded which). The receptors shown here come from a male donor with ankylosing spondylitis.

V usage is TRBV28 and J usage is TRBJ1-3; D uncertain. Trimming took 1 base from V and 2 from J, leaving 9 bases between them. CDR1 MDHEN and CDR2 SYDVKM come from the germline V gene. This CDR3 comprises 15 residues. For the CDR3, the DNA is TGTGCCAGCAGTTTATCCCATGGAGCTGGAAACACCATATATTTT. This sequence encodes CASSLSHGAGNTIYF.

The genes are TRBV7-2 and TRBJ2-1, with 7 bases matching TRBD1. The V gene's germline CDR1 is SGHTA and CDR2 FQGNSA. V lost 2 bases to trimming and J lost 6 bases; unmatched junction nucleotides: 1. The CDR3 sequence is 13 residues long. This chain's CDR3 is CASSLQGVNEQFF. CDR3 DNA: TGTGCCAGCAGCTTACAGGGGGTCAATGAGCAGTTCTTC.

This chain joins TRBV18 and TRBJ2-3; perhaps TRBD1 as D (5 bases). This CDR3 is built from 13 residues. CDR1 and CDR2 from the germline V gene are KGHSH and LQKENI. Trimming removed 3 bases at V and 5 bases at J, with 9 bases between. CDR3 bases: TGTGCCAGCTCACCTTCTACAGGAGATACGCAGTATTTT. The encoded protein is CASSPSTGDTQYF.

The rearrangement joins TRBV25-1 to TRBJ2-7; 8 bases line up with TRBD1. From germline, CDR1 is MGHDK and CDR2 SYGVNS. The CDR3 sequence is 12 residues long. With 7 bases clipped from V and 6 bases from J, the junction kept 5 bases outside the gene matches. The CDR3 DNA reads TGTGCCAGCACACACACAGGGGGCGAGCAGTACGTC. It codes for CASTHTGGEQYV.

This clonotype has at least ten counts. CDR3 coding DNA: TGTGCCAGCAGCCCTAGACAGGTGGAAGAGACCCAGTACTTC. It encodes CASSPRQVEETQYF. The chain links TRBV7-9 to TRBJ2-5; a possible D gene is TRBD1 (6 bases). CDR1 and CDR2 (germline): SEHNR, FQNEAQ (reference sequence). The CDR3 runs to 14 residues. With 5 bases removed from V and 3 bases from J, the gap between germline ends came to 13 bases.